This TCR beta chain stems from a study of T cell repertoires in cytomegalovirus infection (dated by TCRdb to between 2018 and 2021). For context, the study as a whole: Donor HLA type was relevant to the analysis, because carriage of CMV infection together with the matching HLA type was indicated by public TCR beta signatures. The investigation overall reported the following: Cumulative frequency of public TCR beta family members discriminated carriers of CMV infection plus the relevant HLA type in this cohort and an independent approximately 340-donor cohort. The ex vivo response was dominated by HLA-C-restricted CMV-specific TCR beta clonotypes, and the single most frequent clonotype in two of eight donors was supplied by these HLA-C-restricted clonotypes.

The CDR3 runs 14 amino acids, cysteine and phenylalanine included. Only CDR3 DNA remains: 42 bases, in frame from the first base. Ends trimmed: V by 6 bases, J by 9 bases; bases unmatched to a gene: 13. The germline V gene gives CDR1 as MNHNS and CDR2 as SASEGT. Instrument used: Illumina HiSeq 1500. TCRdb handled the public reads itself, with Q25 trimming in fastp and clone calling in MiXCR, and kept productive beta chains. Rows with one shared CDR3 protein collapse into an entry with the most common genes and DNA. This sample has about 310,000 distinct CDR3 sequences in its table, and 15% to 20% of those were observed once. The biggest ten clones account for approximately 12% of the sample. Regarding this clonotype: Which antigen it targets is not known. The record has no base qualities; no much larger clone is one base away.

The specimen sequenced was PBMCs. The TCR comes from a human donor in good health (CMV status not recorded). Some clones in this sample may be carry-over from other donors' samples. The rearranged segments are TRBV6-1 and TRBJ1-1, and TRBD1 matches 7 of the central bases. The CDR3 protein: CASRYGGQTAKAFF. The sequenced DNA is TGTGCCAGCAGATACGGGGGACAGACCGCAAAAGCTTTCTTT.